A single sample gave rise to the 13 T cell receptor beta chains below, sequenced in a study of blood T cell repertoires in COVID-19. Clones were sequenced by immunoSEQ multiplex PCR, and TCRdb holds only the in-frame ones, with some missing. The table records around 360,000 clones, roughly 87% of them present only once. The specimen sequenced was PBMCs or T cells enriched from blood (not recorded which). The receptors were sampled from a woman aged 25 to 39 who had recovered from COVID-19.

The chain's CDR3 is CASSVGQGISYEQYF. CDR3 nucleotides: TGTGCCAGCAGCGTAGGACAGGGGATATCCTACGAGCAGTACTTC. The chain combines TRBV9 with TRBJ2-7, with 8 bases identical to TRBD1. The CDR3 loop spans 15 amino acids. CDR1 and CDR2 (germline): SGDLS, YYNGEE. V trimming: 0 bases; J trimming: 1 base; junction bases outside the gene matches: 3.

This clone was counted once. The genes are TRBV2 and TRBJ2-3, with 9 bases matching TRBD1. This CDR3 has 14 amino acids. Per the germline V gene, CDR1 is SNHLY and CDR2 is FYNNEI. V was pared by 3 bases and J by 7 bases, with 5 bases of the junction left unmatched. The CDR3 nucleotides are TGTGCCAGCAGTGACGGACAGGGGCCAAATACGCAGTATTTT. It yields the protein CASSDGQGPNTQYF. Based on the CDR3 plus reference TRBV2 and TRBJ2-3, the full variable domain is EPEVTQTPSHQVTQMGQEVILRCVPISNHLYFYWYRQILGQKVEFLVSFYNNEISEKSEIFDDQFSVERPDGSNFTLKIRSTKLEDSAMYFCASSDGQGPNTQYFGPGTRLTVL.

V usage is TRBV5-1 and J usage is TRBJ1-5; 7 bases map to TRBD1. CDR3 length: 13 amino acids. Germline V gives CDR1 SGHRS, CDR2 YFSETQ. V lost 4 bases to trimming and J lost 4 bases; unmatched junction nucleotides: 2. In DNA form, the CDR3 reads TGCGCCAGCAGCACGGGACAGAATCAGCCCCAGCATTTT. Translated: CASSTGQNQPQHF.

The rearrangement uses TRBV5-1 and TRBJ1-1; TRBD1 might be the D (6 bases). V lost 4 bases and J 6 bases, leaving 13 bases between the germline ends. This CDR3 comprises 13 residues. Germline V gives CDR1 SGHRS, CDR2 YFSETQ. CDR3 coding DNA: TGCGCCAGCAGCAACAGGGTTGGGGCTGAAGCTTTCTTT. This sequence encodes CASSNRVGAEAFF.

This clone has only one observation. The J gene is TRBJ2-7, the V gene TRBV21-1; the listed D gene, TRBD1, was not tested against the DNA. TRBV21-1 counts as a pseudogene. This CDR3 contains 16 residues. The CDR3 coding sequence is TGTGCCAGCAGCAAAAAAGAGCCAGCCAGGGGGTGCGAGCAGTACTTC. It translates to CASSKKEPARGCEQYF.

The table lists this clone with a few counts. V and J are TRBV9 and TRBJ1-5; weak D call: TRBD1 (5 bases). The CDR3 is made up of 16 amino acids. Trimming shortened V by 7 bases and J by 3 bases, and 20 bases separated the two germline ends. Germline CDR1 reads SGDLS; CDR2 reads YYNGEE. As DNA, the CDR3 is TGTGCCAGCCCCCAAGGGGAGGGACGGGACAATCAGCCCCAGCATTTT. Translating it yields CASPQGEGRDNQPQHF.

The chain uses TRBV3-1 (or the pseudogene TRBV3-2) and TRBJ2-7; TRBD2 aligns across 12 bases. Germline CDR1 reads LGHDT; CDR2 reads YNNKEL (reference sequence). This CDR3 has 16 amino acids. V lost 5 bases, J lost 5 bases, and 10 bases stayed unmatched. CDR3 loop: CASSFRLAGEIHEQYF. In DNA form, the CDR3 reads TGTGCCAGCAGCTTCAGACTAGCGGGAGAGATCCACGAGCAGTACTTC.

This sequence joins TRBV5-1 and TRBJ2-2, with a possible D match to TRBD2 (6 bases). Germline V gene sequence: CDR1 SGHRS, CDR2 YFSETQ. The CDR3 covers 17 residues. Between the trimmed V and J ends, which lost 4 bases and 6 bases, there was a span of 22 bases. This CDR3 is CASSRWPLGGVAGELFF. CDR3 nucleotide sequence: TGCGCCAGCAGCCGGTGGCCTCTCGGGGGAGTCGCCGGGGAGCTGTTTTTT. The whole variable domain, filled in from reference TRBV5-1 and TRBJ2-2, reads KAGVTQTPRYLIKTRGQQVTLSCSPISGHRSVSWYQQTPGQGLQFLFEYFSETQRNKGNFPGRFSGRQFSNSRSEMNVSTLELGDSALYLCASSRWPLGGVAGELFFGEGSRLTVL.

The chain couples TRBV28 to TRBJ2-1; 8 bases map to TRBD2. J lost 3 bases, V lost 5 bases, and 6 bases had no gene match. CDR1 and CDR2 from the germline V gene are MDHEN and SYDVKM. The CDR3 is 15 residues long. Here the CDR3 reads CASSRRGLDYNEQFF. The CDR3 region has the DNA TGTGCCAGCAGTAGGAGGGGACTAGACTACAATGAGCAGTTCTTC. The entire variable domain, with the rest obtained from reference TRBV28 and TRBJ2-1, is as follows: DVKVTQSSRYLVKRTGEKVFLECVQDMDHENMFWYRQDPGLGLRLIYFSYDVKMKEKGDIPEGYSVSREKKERFSLILESASTNQTSMYLCASSRRGLDYNEQFFGPGTRLTVL.

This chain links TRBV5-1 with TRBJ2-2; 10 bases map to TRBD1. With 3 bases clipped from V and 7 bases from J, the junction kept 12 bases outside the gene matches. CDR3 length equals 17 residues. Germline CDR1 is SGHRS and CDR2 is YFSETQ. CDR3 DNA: TGCGCCAGCAGCTCCGGGACAGGGGCCCCAGAGGGCGGGGAGCTGTTTTTT. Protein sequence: CASSSGTGAPEGGELFF.

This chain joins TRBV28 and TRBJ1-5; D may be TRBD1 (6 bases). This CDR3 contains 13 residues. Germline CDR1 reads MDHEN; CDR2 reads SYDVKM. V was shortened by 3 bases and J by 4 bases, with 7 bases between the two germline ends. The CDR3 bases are TGTGCCAGCAGTTTCGACAGGAATCAGCCCCAGCATTTT. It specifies CASSFDRNQPQHF.

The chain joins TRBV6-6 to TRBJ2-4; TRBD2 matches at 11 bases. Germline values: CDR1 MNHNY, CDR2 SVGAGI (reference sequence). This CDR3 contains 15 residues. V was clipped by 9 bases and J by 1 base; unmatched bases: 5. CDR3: CARSSGRGAKNIQYF. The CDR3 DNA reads TGTGCCAGAAGTAGCGGGAGGGGGGCCAAAAACATTCAGTACTTC.

CDR3 sequence: CASSLRTSGTDTQYF. The CDR3 DNA reads TGTGCCAGCAGCCTGAGGACTAGCGGGACAGATACGCAGTATTTT. This chain connects TRBV3-1 (or the pseudogene TRBV3-2) to TRBJ2-3; 11 positions agree with TRBD2. The germline gives CDR1 LGHDT, CDR2 YNNKEL (reference sequence). The CDR3 contains 15 residues. V gave up 4 bases and J gave up 3 bases; unmatched junction bases: 3.